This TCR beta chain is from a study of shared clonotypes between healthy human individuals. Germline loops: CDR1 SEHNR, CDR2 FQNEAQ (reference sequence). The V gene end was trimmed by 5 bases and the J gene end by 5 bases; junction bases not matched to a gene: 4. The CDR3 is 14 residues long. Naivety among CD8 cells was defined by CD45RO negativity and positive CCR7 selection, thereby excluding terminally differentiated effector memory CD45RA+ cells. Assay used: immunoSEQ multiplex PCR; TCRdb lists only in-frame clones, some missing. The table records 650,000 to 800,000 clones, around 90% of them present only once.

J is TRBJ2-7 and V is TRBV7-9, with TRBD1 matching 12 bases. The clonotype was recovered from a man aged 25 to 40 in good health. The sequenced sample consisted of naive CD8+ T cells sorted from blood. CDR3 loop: CASSRDRGRNEQYF. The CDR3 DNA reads TGTGCCAGCAGCCGGGACAGGGGGCGCAACGAGCAGTACTTC. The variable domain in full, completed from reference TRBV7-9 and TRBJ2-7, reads DTGVSQNPRHKITKRGQNVTFRCDPISEHNRLYWYRQTLGQGPEFLTYFQNEAQLEKSRLLSDRFSAERPKGSFSTLEIQRTEQGDSAMYLCASSRDRGRNEQYFGPGTRLTVT.